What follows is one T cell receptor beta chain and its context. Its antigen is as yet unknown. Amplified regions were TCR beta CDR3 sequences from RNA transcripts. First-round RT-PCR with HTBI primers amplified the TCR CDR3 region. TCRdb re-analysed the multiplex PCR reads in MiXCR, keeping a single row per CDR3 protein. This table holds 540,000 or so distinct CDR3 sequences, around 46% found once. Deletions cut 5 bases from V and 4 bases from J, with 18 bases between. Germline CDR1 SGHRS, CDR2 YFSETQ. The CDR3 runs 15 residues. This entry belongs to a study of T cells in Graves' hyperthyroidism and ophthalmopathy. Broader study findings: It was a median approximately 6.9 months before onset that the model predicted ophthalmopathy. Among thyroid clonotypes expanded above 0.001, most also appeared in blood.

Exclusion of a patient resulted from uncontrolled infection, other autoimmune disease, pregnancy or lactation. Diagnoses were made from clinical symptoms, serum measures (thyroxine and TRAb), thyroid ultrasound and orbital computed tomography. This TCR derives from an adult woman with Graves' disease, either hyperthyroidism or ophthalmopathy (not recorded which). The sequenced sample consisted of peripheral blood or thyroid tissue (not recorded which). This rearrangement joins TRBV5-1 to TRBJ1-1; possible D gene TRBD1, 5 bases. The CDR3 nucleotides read TGCGCCAGCAGTTGGGGGACGGCATTGGGCACTGAAGCTTTCTTT. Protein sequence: CASSWGTALGTEAFF.